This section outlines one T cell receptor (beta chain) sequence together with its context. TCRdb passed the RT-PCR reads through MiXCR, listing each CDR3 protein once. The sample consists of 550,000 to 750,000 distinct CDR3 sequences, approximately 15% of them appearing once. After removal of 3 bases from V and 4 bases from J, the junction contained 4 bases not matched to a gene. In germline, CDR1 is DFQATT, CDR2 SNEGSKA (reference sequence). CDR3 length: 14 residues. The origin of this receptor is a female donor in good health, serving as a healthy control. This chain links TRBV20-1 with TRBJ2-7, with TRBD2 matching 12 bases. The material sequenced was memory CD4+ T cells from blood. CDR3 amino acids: CSASRLAGVYEQYF. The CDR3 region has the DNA TGCAGTGCTAGCAGACTAGCGGGAGTTTACGAGCAGTACTTC.